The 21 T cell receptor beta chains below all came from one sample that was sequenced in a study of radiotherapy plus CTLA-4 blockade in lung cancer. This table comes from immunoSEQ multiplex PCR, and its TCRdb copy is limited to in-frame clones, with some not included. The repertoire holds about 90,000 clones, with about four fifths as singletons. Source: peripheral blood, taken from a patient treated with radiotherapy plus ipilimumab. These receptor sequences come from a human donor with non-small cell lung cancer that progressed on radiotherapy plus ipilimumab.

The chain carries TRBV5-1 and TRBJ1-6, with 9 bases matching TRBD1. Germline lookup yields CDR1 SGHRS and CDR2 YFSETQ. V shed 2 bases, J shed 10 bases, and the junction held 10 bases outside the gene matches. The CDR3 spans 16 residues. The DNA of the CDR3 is TGCGCCAGCAGCTTTGGACAGGGGACAGAGGGATCACCCCTCCACTTT. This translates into CASSFGQGTEGSPLHF.

The CDR3 DNA is TGTGCCAGCAGCAAAGCGGGGGACAGTAGCACAGATACGCAGTATTTT. This translates into CASSKAGDSSTDTQYF. V is TRBV21-1 and J is TRBJ2-3; TRBD1 was called by the table and not checked on the DNA. TRBV21-1 is reported as a pseudogene. This CDR3 is 16 amino acids long.

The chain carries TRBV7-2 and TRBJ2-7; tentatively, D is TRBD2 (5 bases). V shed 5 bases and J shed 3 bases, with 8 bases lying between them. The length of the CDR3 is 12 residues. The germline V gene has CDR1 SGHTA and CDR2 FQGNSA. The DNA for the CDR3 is TGTGCCAGCAGCCCTGACTACTACGAGCAGTACTTC. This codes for CASSPDYYEQYF. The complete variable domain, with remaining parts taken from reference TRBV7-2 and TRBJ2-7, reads GAGVSQSPSNKVTEKGKDVELRCDPISGHTALYWYRQSLGQGLEFLIYFQGNSAPDKSGLPSDRFSAERTGGSVSTLTIQRTQQEDSAVYLCASSPDYYEQYFGPGTRLTVT.

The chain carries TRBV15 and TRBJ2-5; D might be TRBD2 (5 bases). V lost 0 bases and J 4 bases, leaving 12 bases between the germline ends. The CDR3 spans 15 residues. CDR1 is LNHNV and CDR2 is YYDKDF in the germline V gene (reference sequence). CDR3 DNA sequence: TGTGCCACCAGCAGAGATGGGTTTGAGGGAGAGACCCAGTACTTC. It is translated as CATSRDGFEGETQYF.

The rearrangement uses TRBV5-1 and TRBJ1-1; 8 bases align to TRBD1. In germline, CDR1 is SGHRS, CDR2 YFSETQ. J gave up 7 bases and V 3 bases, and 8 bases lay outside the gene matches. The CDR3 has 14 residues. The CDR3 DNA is TGCGCCAGCAGCTCTCAGGGGGCGGACTATGAAGCTTTCTTT. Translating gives CASSSQGADYEAFF.

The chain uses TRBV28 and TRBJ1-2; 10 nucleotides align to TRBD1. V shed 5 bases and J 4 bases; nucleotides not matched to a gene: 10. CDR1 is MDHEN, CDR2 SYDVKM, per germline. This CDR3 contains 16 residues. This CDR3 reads CASSPGWGQGSYGYTF. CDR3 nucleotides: TGTGCCAGCAGTCCCGGGTGGGGACAGGGGAGCTATGGCTACACCTTC.

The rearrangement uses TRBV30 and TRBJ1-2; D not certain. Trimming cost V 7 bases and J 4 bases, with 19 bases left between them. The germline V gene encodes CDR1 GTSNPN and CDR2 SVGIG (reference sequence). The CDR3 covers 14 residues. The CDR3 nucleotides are TGTGCCTATACTCGGGAAGTCGTGGGCTATGGCTACACCTTC. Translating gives CAYTREVVGYGYTF.

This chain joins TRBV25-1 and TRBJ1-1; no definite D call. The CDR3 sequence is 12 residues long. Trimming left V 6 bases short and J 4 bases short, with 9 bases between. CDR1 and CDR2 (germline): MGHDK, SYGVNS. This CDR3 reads CASRPSGTEAFF. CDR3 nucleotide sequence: TGTGCCAGCAGGCCCTCGGGCACTGAAGCTTTCTTT.

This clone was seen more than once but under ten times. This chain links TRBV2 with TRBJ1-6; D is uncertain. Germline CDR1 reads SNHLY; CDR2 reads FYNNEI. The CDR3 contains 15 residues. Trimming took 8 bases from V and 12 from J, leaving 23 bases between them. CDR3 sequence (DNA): TGTGCCAGCTCCGAGGGCGGAGGTCTAGGTGAACCCCTCCACTTT. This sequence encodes CASSEGGGLGEPLHF.

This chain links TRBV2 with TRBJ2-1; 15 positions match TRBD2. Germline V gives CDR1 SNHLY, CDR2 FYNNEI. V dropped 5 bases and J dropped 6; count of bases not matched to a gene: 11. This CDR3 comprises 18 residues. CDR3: CASSPGLAGGRGLNEQFF. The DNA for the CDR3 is TGTGCCAGCAGTCCGGGACTAGCGGGGGGACGGGGTCTCAATGAGCAGTTCTTC.

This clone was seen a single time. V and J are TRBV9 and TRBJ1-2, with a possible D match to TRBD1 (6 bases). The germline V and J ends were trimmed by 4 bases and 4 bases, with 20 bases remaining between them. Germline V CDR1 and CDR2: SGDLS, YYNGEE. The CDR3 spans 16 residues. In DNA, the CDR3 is TGTGCCAGCAGCCCCAAATCCGGGACATTTCCCTATGGCTACACCTTC. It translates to CASSPKSGTFPYGYTF.

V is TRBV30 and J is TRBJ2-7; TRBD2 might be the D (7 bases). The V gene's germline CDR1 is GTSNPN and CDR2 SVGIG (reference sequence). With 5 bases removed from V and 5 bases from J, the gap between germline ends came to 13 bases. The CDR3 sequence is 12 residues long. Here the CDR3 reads CAWRGGGHEQYF. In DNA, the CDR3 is TGTGCCTGGCGTGGGGGGGGGCACGAGCAGTACTTC.

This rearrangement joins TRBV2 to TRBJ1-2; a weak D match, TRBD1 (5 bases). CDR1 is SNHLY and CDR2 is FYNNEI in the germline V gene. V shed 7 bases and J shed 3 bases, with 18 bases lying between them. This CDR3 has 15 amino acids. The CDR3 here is CASTPHGGRDYGYTF. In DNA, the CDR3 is TGTGCCAGCACCCCCCACGGGGGTAGGGACTATGGCTACACCTTC.

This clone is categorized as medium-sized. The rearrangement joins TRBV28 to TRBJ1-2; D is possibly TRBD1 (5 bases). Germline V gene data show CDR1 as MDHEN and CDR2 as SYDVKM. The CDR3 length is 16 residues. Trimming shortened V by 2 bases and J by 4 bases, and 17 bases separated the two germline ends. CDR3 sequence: CASSLSEGGGSYGYTF. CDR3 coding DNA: TGTGCCAGCAGTTTAAGCGAGGGCGGGGGGTCCTATGGCTACACCTTC.

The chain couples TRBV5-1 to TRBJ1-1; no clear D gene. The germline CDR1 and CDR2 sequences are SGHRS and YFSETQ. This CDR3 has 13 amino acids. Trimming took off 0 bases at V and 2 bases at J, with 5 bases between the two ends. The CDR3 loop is CASSLEANTEAFF. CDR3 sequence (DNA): TGCGCCAGCAGCTTGGAGGCTAACACTGAAGCTTTCTTT.

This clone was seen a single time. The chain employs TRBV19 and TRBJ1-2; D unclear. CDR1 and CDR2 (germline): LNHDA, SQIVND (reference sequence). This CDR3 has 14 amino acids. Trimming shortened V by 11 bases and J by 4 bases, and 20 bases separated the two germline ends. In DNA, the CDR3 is TGTGCCTGTACCGGGCCGGGGAGCGGCTATGGCTACACCTTC. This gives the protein CACTGPGSGYGYTF.

The CDR3 DNA reads as TGTGCCAGTAGTATTTTGGGCACTGAAGCTTTCTTT. It is translated as CASSILGTEAFF. The gene calls are TRBV19 and TRBJ1-1; D remains unclear. Germline-derived CDR1 and CDR2 are LNHDA and SQIVND (reference sequence). V was cut by 3 bases and J by 4 bases, with 6 bases left in between. The CDR3 totals 12 residues.

The DNA of the CDR3 is TGTGCCAGCAGAATTACCGGGACAGGGAGAGGCGAGCAGTACTTC. Translating gives CASRITGTGRGEQYF. J is TRBJ2-7 and V is TRBV27; 9 bases match TRBD1. This CDR3 spans 15 amino acids. J was trimmed by 6 bases and V by 6 bases; bases with no gene match: 12. The germline gives CDR1 MNHEY, CDR2 SMNVEV (reference sequence).

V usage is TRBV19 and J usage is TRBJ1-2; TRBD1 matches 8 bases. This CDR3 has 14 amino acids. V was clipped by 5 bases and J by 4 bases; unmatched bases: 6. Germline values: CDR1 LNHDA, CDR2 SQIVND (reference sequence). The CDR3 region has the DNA TGTGCCAGTAGTCACAGGGGGGGGCTCTATGGCTACACCTTC. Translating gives CASSHRGGLYGYTF.

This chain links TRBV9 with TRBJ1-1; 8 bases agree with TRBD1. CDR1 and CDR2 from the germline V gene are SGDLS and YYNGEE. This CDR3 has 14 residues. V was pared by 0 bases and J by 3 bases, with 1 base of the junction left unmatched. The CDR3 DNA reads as TGTGCCAGCAGCGTAGGGACAGGGCACACTGAAGCTTTCTTT. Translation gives CASSVGTGHTEAFF.

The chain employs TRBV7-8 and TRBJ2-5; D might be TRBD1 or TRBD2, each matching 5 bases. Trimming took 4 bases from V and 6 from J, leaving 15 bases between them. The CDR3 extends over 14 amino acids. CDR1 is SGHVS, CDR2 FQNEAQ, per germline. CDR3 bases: TGTGCCAGCAGCTCAACTAAAGGGGAGCAGACCCAGTACTTC. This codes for CASSSTKGEQTQYF.